Following are 31 T cell receptor beta chains from one sample sequenced in a study of T cells in women clearing cervical HPV infection. Data came from immunoSEQ multiplex PCR; TCRdb stores just in-frame clones and leaves some out. The ten top clones account for about 40%, within a sample of about 46,000 clones. What was sequenced was blood buffy coat. These receptors were taken from a woman aged 18 to 75 with a cervical HPV16 infection that either progressed to CIN3+ or cleared (not recorded which).

As regards this clone: With the read ending 3 residues before the CDR3 end, the germline J gene is used to fill in that end. The chain uses TRBV2 and TRBJ2-2, with 13 bases matching TRBD2. In germline, CDR1 is SNHLY, CDR2 FYNNEI. V shed 6 bases, J shed 7 bases, and the junction held 8 bases outside the gene matches. The CDR3 loop spans 16 amino acids. Partial CDR3 DNA: TGTGCCAGCAGCGGACTAGCGGGAGTGCTGGGCGGGGAG. Translating gives CASSGLAGVLGGE. The whole CDR3 protein is CASSGLAGVLGGELFF.

Concerning this clone itself: The observed sequence ends 3 residues before the CDR3 terminus, with the missing tail filled in from the germline J gene. The chain combines TRBV19 with TRBJ2-2, with 7 positions matching TRBD1. V lost 2 bases, J lost 4 bases, and 4 bases stayed unmatched. The CDR3 runs 15 residues. Germline V gene lookup returns CDR1 LNHDA and CDR2 SQIVND (reference sequence). The sequenced part of the CDR3 DNA is TGTGCCAGTAGTATAAGGGACAGATTCACCGGGGAG. Translating it yields CASSIRDRFTGE. The full CDR3 protein reads CASSIRDRFTGELFF.

With regard to this clone: From the germline J gene comes the end of the CDR3, since the read stops 3 residues before it. The rearrangement joins TRBV2 to TRBJ1-2; 10 nucleotides line up with TRBD1. The junction had 7 bases not matched to a gene; V was cut back by 5 bases and J by 7 bases. In germline, CDR1 is SNHLY, CDR2 FYNNEI. This CDR3 spans 14 amino acids. The part of the CDR3 DNA that was read is TGTGCCAGCAGTTCGGGACAGGGGATGGGTGGC. Encoded protein: CASSSGQGMGG. The complete CDR3 sequence is CASSSGQGMGGYTF.

Details on this clone: The read terminates 3 residues ahead of where the CDR3 ends, so the germline J gene completes it. The V and J genes are TRBV7-3 and TRBJ2-2, with 7 positions matching TRBD1. Germline loops: CDR1 SGHTA, CDR2 FQGTGA. V lost 5 bases and J lost 1; bases outside the gene matches: 10. The CDR3 runs 17 residues. CDR3 sequence reads: CASSRQPGQVNTGELFF. The covered CDR3 bases are TGTGCCAGCAGCCGACAACCAGGACAGGTGAACACCGGGGAG.

Regarding this clone: The read is 3 residues too short to cover the CDR3 end, so that end is filled in from the germline J gene. The V gene is TRBV18, the J gene TRBJ1-2; TRBD1 might be the D (5 bases). The length of the CDR3 is 13 residues. The V gene's germline CDR1 is KGHSH and CDR2 LQKENI. Between the trimmed V and J ends, which lost 2 bases and 6 bases, there was a span of 10 bases. The CDR3 reads CASSPAGLHGYTF. The CDR3 bases that were read are TGTGCCAGCTCACCAGCGGGACTCCATGGC.

Remarks on this clone: A read error may account for a junction end that differs from germline. The read ends 3 residues early relative to the CDR3; the germline J gene fills the gap. The chain combines TRBV7-7 with TRBJ2-5; D ambiguous. The CDR3 is made up of 13 amino acids. From germline, CDR1 is SSHAT and CDR2 FNYEAQ (reference sequence). This CDR3 is CASSLANEETQYF. The sequenced CDR3 bases are TGTGCTAGCAGCCTCGCGAATGAGGAGACC.

Regarding this clone: Sequencing ends 3 residues short of the CDR3 end; the germline J gene provides the rest. This rearrangement joins TRBV2 to TRBJ2-7, with TRBD2 matching 8 bases. This CDR3 is built from 13 residues. V shed 3 bases and J 5 bases; nucleotides not matched to a gene: 3. Germline CDR1 and CDR2: SNHLY and FYNNEI. CDR3 sequence: CASSERGAHEQYF. Partial CDR3 DNA: TGTGCCAGCAGTGAGCGGGGGGCCCACGAG. The full variable domain, in which reference TRBV2 and TRBJ2-7 provide the parts outside the CDR3, is EPEVTQTPSHQVTQMGQEVILRCVPISNHLYFYWYRQILGQKVEFLVSFYNNEISEKSEIFDDQFSVERPDGSNFTLKIRSTKLEDSAMYFCASSERGAHEQYFGPGTRLTVT.

As regards this clone: The read ends 3 residues before the CDR3 terminus; that terminus is restored from the germline J gene. The chain is built from TRBV7-2 and TRBJ2-7, with 11 bases fitting TRBD1. With 4 bases clipped from V and 3 bases from J, the junction kept 2 bases outside the gene matches. This CDR3 is 14 amino acids long. CDR1 is SGHTA and CDR2 is FQGNSA in the germline V gene. Partial CDR3 DNA: TGTGCCAGCAGCTGGGACAGGGGGTTCTACGAG. Encoded protein: CASSWDRGFYE. The whole CDR3 protein reads CASSWDRGFYEQYF.

As to this clone: The read is 3 residues too short to cover the CDR3 end, so that end is filled in from the germline J gene. This sequence joins TRBV19 and TRBJ2-3, with 11 bases fitting TRBD1. The germline CDR1 and CDR2 sequences are LNHDA and SQIVND (reference sequence). The CDR3 spans 16 residues. CDR3 sequence reads: CASSSGTGGSVQPQYF. The CDR3 bases that were read are TGTGCCAGTAGTTCAGGGACAGGGGGGTCTGTTCAGCCG.

Concerning this clone: From the germline J gene comes the end of the CDR3, since the read stops 3 residues before it. The chain links TRBV11-2 to TRBJ2-3, with a weak D call TRBD2 (5 bases). The CDR3 loop spans 15 amino acids. V lost 1 base, J lost 2 bases, and 10 bases lay in between. The germline CDR1 and CDR2 sequences are SGHAT and FQNNGV. The chain's CDR3 is CASSLVAEDTDTQYF. The CDR3 DNA, read in part, is TGTGCCAGCAGCTTAGTCGCGGAGGACACAGATACG.

With regard to this clone: The CDR3 end falls 3 residues outside the read, so it is completed with the germline J gene. This rearrangement joins TRBV28 to TRBJ2-4; the D gene is possibly TRBD2 (5 bases). Per the germline V gene, CDR1 is MDHEN and CDR2 is SYDVKM. The CDR3 sequence is 11 residues long. CDR3 residues: CASTGVEGQYF. The part of the CDR3 DNA that was read is TGTGCCAGTACCGGGGTCGAAGGT.

A word on this clone: With the read ending 3 residues before the CDR3 end, the germline J gene is used to fill in that end. The chain joins TRBV30 to TRBJ2-3; the D is unclear. The CDR3 sequence is 12 residues long. The germline gives CDR1 GTSNPN, CDR2 SVGIG (reference sequence). V was cut by 0 bases and J by 6 bases, with 7 bases left in between. The DNA read from the CDR3 is TGTGCCTGGAGTGTAAACGCGGATACG. This gives the protein CAWSVNADT. The CDR3 as a whole reads CAWSVNADTQYF. Supplemented by reference TRBV30 and TRBJ2-3, the full variable domain reads SQTIHQWPATLVQPVGSPLSLECTVEGTSNPNLYWYRQAAGRGLQLLFYSVGIGQISSEVPQNLSASRPQDRQFILSSKKLLLSDSGFYLCAWSVNADTQYFGPGTRLTVL.

Concerning this clone itself: The CDR3 goes on 3 residues after the read ends, and that part is filled in from the germline J gene. The rearrangement joins TRBV2 to TRBJ2-7, with 7 positions matching TRBD1. After removal of 8 bases from V and 1 base from J, the junction contained 5 bases not matched to a gene. This CDR3 comprises 13 residues. The germline gives CDR1 SNHLY, CDR2 FYNNEI. Partial CDR3 DNA: TGTGCCAGCCGGGACAGCCGTTCCTACGAG. It codes for CASRDSRSYE. The complete CDR3 sequence is CASRDSRSYEQYF.

This CDR3 is CASSPEGATGELFF. Partial CDR3 DNA: TGTGCCAGCTCACCAGAGGGGGCCACCGGGGAG. The chain employs TRBV18 and TRBJ2-2; TRBD1 agrees at 7 bases. The read terminates 3 residues ahead of where the CDR3 ends, so the germline J gene completes it. Germline V lookup: CDR1 KGHSH, CDR2 LQKENI. Unmatched junction bases numbered 1, after V lost 2 bases and J lost 4 bases. The CDR3 covers 14 residues.

About this clone itself: The read terminates 3 residues ahead of where the CDR3 ends, so the germline J gene completes it. This chain uses TRBV20-1 with TRBJ2-1; 9 nucleotides line up with TRBD2. Germline assignment: CDR1 DFQATT and CDR2 SNEGSKA (reference sequence). V shed 4 bases and J 3 bases; nucleotides not matched to a gene: 7. The length of the CDR3 is 15 residues. The CDR3 bases that were read are TGCAGTGCTAAGGGACTAGCATACTACTACAATGAG. Amino acid sequence: CSAKGLAYYYNE. The whole CDR3 reads CSAKGLAYYYNEQFF.

Concerning this clone itself: From the germline J gene comes the end of the CDR3, since the read stops 3 residues before it. V usage is TRBV19 and J usage is TRBJ2-5, with 7 bases matching TRBD2. Trimming at V came to 9 bases and at J to 4 bases, leaving 14 bases not matched to a gene. CDR3 length equals 15 residues. The germline gives CDR1 LNHDA, CDR2 SQIVND (reference sequence). The DNA read from the CDR3 is TGTGCCAGCCACGGGGGAGGGAGTTATGGAGAGACC. Translating it yields CASHGGGSYGET. The entire CDR3 sequence reads CASHGGGSYGETQYF.

Points on this clone: The CDR3 end lies 3 residues beyond the end of the read and is filled in from the germline J gene. The chain has TRBV20-1 and TRBJ1-2, with D uncertain. The CDR3 sequence is 12 residues long. The germline V gene has CDR1 DFQATT and CDR2 SNEGSKA (reference sequence). V was trimmed by 6 bases and J by 4 bases, leaving 12 bases between them. CDR3 amino acids: CSAAIPGYGYTF. The sequenced part of the CDR3 DNA is TGCAGTGCCGCGATTCCCGGCTATGGC.

Worth noting for this clone: The read falls 3 residues short of the CDR3 end, and the missing part is taken from the germline J gene. The chain is built from TRBV2 and TRBJ1-2; a possible D gene is TRBD1 (6 bases). This CDR3 region has 14 residues. V shed 2 bases and J shed 5 bases, with 12 bases lying between them. Germline lookup yields CDR1 SNHLY and CDR2 FYNNEI. The CDR3 here is CASSEFRGDYGYTF. The part of the CDR3 DNA that was read is TGTGCCAGCAGTGAATTCAGGGGCGATTATGGC.

Note on this clone: Coverage ceases 3 residues before the CDR3 finishes, and the germline J gene fills in the end. V and J are TRBV5-6 and TRBJ1-2, with 7 bases fitting TRBD1. Germline V gene lookup returns CDR1 SGHDT and CDR2 YYEEEE. CDR3 size: 15 residues. The CDR3 reads CASSLWDRSTDTYTF. The part of the CDR3 DNA that was read is TGTGCCAGCAGCTTGTGGGACAGATCAACAGATACC.

To note about this clone: The sequenced fragment ends 3 residues before the CDR3 boundary, so the rest is inferred from the germline J gene. The chain has TRBV5-1 and TRBJ1-2; 8 bases match TRBD1. Unmatched junction bases numbered 6, after V lost 0 bases and J lost 5 bases. The germline V gene has CDR1 SGHRS and CDR2 YFSETQ. There are 15 residues in the CDR3. The sequenced CDR3 bases are TGCGCCAGCAGCTTGGATCTGGGGACAGGTTATGGC. The encoded protein is CASSLDLGTGYG. The whole CDR3 sequence reads CASSLDLGTGYGYTF. Full variable domain (remainder filled in from reference TRBV5-1 and TRBJ1-2): KAGVTQTPRYLIKTRGQQVTLSCSPISGHRSVSWYQQTPGQGLQFLFEYFSETQRNKGNFPGRFSGRQFSNSRSEMNVSTLELGDSALYLCASSLDLGTGYGYTFGSGTRLTVV.

As to this clone: The CDR3 extends 3 residues past the end of the read, so its final part is completed from the germline J gene. This chain links TRBV11-3 with TRBJ2-7; 7 nucleotides align to TRBD1. V lost 2 bases, J lost 0 bases, and 4 bases stayed unmatched. CDR3 length: 15 residues. Germline V CDR1 and CDR2: SGHNT, YENEEA. The part of the CDR3 DNA that was read is TGTGCCAGCAGCTTACGTACAGGGGCCTCCTACGAG. This codes for CASSLRTGASYE. The entire CDR3 is CASSLRTGASYEQYF.

Concerning this clone: The junction and the germline gene differ at one end; a read error may be behind it. Sequencing ends 3 residues short of the CDR3 end; the germline J gene provides the rest. Other DNA variants within this sample encode the same CDR3. This chain links TRBV7-9 with TRBJ1-3; TRBD1 matches 7 bases. CDR1 and CDR2 (germline): SEHNR, FQNEAQ (reference sequence). This CDR3 is built from 15 residues. CDR3 region: CASSPGGTSGNTIYF. The covered CDR3 bases are TGTGCCAGCAGCCCAGGGGGGACATCTGGAAACACG.

As to this clone: Read coverage stops 3 residues before the CDR3 terminus; the germline J gene supplies the remainder. J is TRBJ2-7 and V is TRBV7-8; D is possibly TRBD2 (6 bases). The CDR3 extends over 15 amino acids. From germline, CDR1 is SGHVS and CDR2 FQNEAQ. Trimming pared 7 bases from V and 4 bases from J, leaving 20 bases between. The CDR3 loop reads CASTVRGRGVYEQYF. The sequenced part of the CDR3 DNA is TGTGCCAGCACCGTCCGGGGGAGAGGAGTTTACGAG.

As for this clone: The read falls 3 residues short of the CDR3 end, and the missing part is taken from the germline J gene. The chain joins TRBV7-9 to TRBJ1-2; weak D call: TRBD1 (5 bases). This CDR3 is 13 amino acids long. CDR1 SEHNR and CDR2 FQNEAQ come from the germline V gene (reference sequence). CDR3 DNA (partial): TGTGCCAGCAGCTCTAGACAGTCCTACGAC. Amino acid sequence: CASSSRQSYD. The full CDR3 sequence reads CASSSRQSYDYTF.

About this clone itself: The read terminates 3 residues before the CDR3 end, so the remaining end is supplied by the germline J gene. The J gene is TRBJ1-4, the V gene TRBV5-5; D is ambiguous. Trimming removed 4 bases at V and 8 bases at J, with 18 bases between. Germline CDR1 SGHKS, CDR2 YYEKEE (reference sequence). The length of the CDR3 is 15 residues. The part of the CDR3 DNA that was read is TGTGCCAGCAGCGGCATGTTAACCCAAAGGGAAAAA. Translation: CASSGMLTQREK. The entire CDR3 reads CASSGMLTQREKLFF.

With regard to this clone: The sequence runs out 3 residues before the end of the CDR3; the remainder is reconstructed from the germline J gene. This rearrangement joins TRBV6-4 to TRBJ1-6; a weak D match, TRBD1 (6 bases). Germline assignment: CDR1 MRHNA and CDR2 SNTAGT. This CDR3 is 14 amino acids long. The V end lost 6 bases, the J end lost 7 bases, and 13 bases lay between the germline ends. CDR3 in amino acids: CASRQQGGNSPLHF. The sequenced part of the CDR3 DNA is TGTGCCAGCAGACAACAGGGAGGAAATTCACCC.

As to this clone: The observed sequence ends 3 residues before the CDR3 terminus, with the missing tail filled in from the germline J gene. The chain uses TRBV30 and TRBJ1-2, with 12 positions matching TRBD1. This CDR3 contains 16 residues. V trimming: 2 bases; J trimming: 6 bases; junction bases outside the gene matches: 10. Germline CDR1 and CDR2: GTSNPN and SVGIG (reference sequence). The CDR3 spells CAWSRRDRGRRDGYTF. The sequenced part of the CDR3 DNA is TGTGCCTGGAGTAGAAGGGACAGGGGGCGTCGCGATGGC. The whole variable domain, filled in from reference TRBV30 and TRBJ1-2, reads SQTIHQWPATLVQPVGSPLSLECTVEGTSNPNLYWYRQAAGRGLQLLFYSVGIGQISSEVPQNLSASRPQDRQFILSSKKLLLSDSGFYLCAWSRRDRGRRDGYTFGSGTRLTVV.

The CDR3 is CASSLDGQSADISGNTIYF. The covered CDR3 bases are TGCGCCAGCAGTCTTGATGGACAGAGCGCTGATATTTCTGGAAACACC. The chain has TRBV5-1 and TRBJ1-3; weak D call: TRBD1 (6 bases). The CDR3 extends 3 residues past the end of the read, so its final part is completed from the germline J gene. Trimming shortened V by 5 bases and J by 1 base, and 25 bases separated the two germline ends. CDR3 size: 19 residues. CDR1 is SGHRS and CDR2 is YFSETQ in the germline V gene.

A note on this clone: The read terminates 3 residues ahead of where the CDR3 ends, so the germline J gene completes it. The rearrangement uses TRBV23-1 and TRBJ2-1; no reliable D call. TRBV23-1 is an ORF for which the function is uncertain. The germline V and J ends were trimmed by 4 bases and 0 bases, with 10 bases remaining between them. The CDR3 length is 15 residues. The CDR3 DNA, read in part, is TGCGCCAGCAGTCTCTCCCACAGCTCCTACAATGAG. As protein: CASSLSHSSYNE. The CDR3 in its entirety is CASSLSHSSYNEQFF.

Concerning this clone itself: With the read ending 3 residues before the CDR3 end, the germline J gene is used to fill in that end. This chain joins TRBV20-1 and TRBJ2-5, with D unclear. Germline-derived CDR1 and CDR2 are DFQATT and SNEGSKA (reference sequence). Trimming pared 0 bases from V and 5 bases from J, leaving 16 bases between. The CDR3 runs to 15 residues. CDR3 amino acids: CSARDQWASWETQYF. The CDR3 DNA, read in part, is TGCAGTGCTAGAGATCAGTGGGCTTCCTGGGAGACC.

As for this clone: The DNA ends 3 residues before the CDR3 does, and the rest of the CDR3 is filled in from the germline J gene. The chain combines TRBV7-6 with TRBJ2-6; 7 positions agree with TRBD2. J gave up 0 bases and V 1 base, and 3 bases lay outside the gene matches. The CDR3 is made up of 17 amino acids. Germline V gives CDR1 SGHVS, CDR2 FNYEAQ. CDR3 loop: CASSLGGGYSGANVLTF. The sequenced part of the CDR3 DNA is TGTGCCAGCAGCTTAGGGGGGGGATACTCTGGGGCCAACGTC. Full variable domain (remainder filled in from reference TRBV7-6 and TRBJ2-6): GAGVSQSPRYKVTKRGQDVALRCDPISGHVSLYWYRQALGQGPEFLTYFNYEAQQDKSGLPNDRFSAERPEGSISTLTIQRTEQRDSAMYRCASSLGGGYSGANVLTFGAGSRLTVL.